These 18 T cell receptor beta chains were all obtained from the same sample, sequenced in a study of beta chain features in type 1 diabetes. Whole-study results and caveats: Researchers report that Type 1 diabetes patients had moderately but significantly shorter TCRB CDR3s across all four CD4+ subsets.

Expressed TCRB transcripts were sequenced after all isolated RNA was converted to cDNA. TCRdb's copy holds only in-frame clones and misses some; the assay was immunoSEQ multiplex PCR. The repertoire includes 150,000 or so clones, roughly 60% of them detected once, and about 0.1% sits in the top ten. Their recognized antigens are unknown. Sequencing input: naive CD4+ T cells from blood. These receptors were obtained from a man aged 25 to 40 with type 1 diabetes.

This clone was counted once. The genes are TRBV4-3 and TRBJ2-7; no clear D. Trimming shortened V by 1 base and J by 0 bases, and 10 bases separated the two germline ends. The germline V gene has CDR1 LGHNA and CDR2 YSLEER. This CDR3 region has 15 residues. CDR3 residues: CASSQGQLSSYEQYF. As DNA, the CDR3 is TGCGCCAGCAGCCAAGGGCAGTTGAGCTCCTACGAGCAGTACTTC.

This chain uses TRBV7-2 with TRBJ1-6; D is ambiguous. Germline values: CDR1 SGHTA, CDR2 FQGNSA. This CDR3 has 16 amino acids. The V end lost 8 bases, the J end lost 8 bases, and 22 bases lay between the germline ends. CDR3 sequence reads: CASSSGGEAIHSPLHF. CDR3 bases: TGTGCCAGCTCTAGCGGCGGCGAGGCGATTCATTCACCCCTCCACTTT.

The chain combines TRBV4-1 with TRBJ2-3; D not resolved. The V and J ends lost 1 base and 1 base respectively, with 12 bases between them. CDR3 length: 16 amino acids. Germline loops: CDR1 MGHRA, CDR2 YSYEKL. The CDR3 loop is CASSQGSTAGTDTQYF. DNA of the CDR3: TGCGCCAGCAGCCAAGGGTCAACTGCAGGCACAGATACGCAGTATTTT.

The chain uses TRBV29-1 and TRBJ2-6, with D unresolved. Trimming left V 4 bases short and J 0 bases short, with 13 bases between. The germline CDR1 and CDR2 sequences are SQVTM and ANQGSEA. This CDR3 comprises 16 residues. The CDR3 region has the DNA TGCAGCGTTGTTTTAGTACTTTCCTCTGGGGCCAACGTCCTGACTTTC. It is translated as CSVVLVLSSGANVLTF.

This sequence joins TRBV30 and TRBJ2-5; 9 nucleotides align to TRBD2. CDR3 length equals 15 residues. Unmatched junction bases numbered 7, after V lost 3 bases and J lost 2 bases. Germline V gene lookup returns CDR1 GTSNPN and CDR2 SVGIG (reference sequence). The CDR3 region has the DNA TGTGCCTGGAGGCCGGGACTAGCACGTCAAGAGACCCAGTACTTC. Translated: CAWRPGLARQETQYF.

This clone was seen only a few times. DNA of the CDR3: TGTGCCTGGAGTTCCACCCAGGGGAACACTGAAGCTTTCTTT. Amino acids: CAWSSTQGNTEAFF. The chain couples TRBV30 to TRBJ1-1, with D possibly being TRBD1 (5 bases). Per germline, CDR1 GTSNPN and CDR2 SVGIG (reference sequence). The CDR3 spans 14 residues. Trimming shortened V by 2 bases and J by 1 base, and 11 bases separated the two germline ends. The full variable domain, rest sourced from reference TRBV30 and TRBJ1-1, is SQTIHQWPATLVQPVGSPLSLECTVEGTSNPNLYWYRQAAGRGLQLLFYSVGIGQISSEVPQNLSASRPQDRQFILSSKKLLLSDSGFYLCAWSSTQGNTEAFFGQGTRLTVV.

The rearrangement uses TRBV29-1 and TRBJ1-4; TRBD1 might be the D (5 bases). The germline V and J ends were trimmed by 7 bases and 7 bases, with 13 bases remaining between them. The CDR3 runs 12 residues. The V gene's germline CDR1 is SQVTM and CDR2 ANQGSEA. CDR3 residues: CSARGRGEKLFF. In DNA form, the CDR3 reads TGCAGCGCCCGGGGCCGGGGTGAAAAACTGTTTTTT. The full variable domain, with the rest looked up from reference TRBV29-1 and TRBJ1-4, is SAVISQKPSRDICQRGTSLTIQCQVDSQVTMMFWYRQQPGQSLTLIATANQGSEATYESGFVIDKFPISRPNLTFSTLTVSNMSPEDSSIYLCSARGRGEKLFFGSGTQLSVL.

V usage is TRBV5-1 and J usage is TRBJ2-3; 11 nucleotides align to TRBD2. This CDR3 has 15 residues. V lost 4 bases, J lost 1 base, and 2 bases stayed unmatched. The germline CDR1 and CDR2 sequences are SGHRS and YFSETQ. CDR3 coding DNA: TGCGCCAGCAGCACGACTAGCGGGGGCACAGATACGCAGTATTTT. Amino acid sequence: CASSTTSGGTDTQYF.

J is TRBJ1-6 and V is TRBV4-3; 7 bases align to TRBD1. V lost 2 bases to trimming and J lost 13 bases; unmatched junction nucleotides: 8. The germline CDR1 and CDR2 sequences are LGHNA and YSLEER. This CDR3 is built from 14 residues. Here the CDR3 reads CASSQQGESTPLHF. Written as DNA, the CDR3 is TGCGCCAGCAGCCAACAGGGGGAAAGTACGCCCCTCCACTTT.

This clone occurred a few times. The rearrangement uses TRBV30 and TRBJ2-7; possibly TRBD1 for D (5 bases). V lost 1 base, J lost 6 bases, and 16 bases lay in between. The CDR3 is 14 residues long. Per the germline V gene, CDR1 is GTSNPN and CDR2 is SVGIG (reference sequence). The CDR3: CAWSGSPGRVEQYF. CDR3 DNA sequence: TGTGCCTGGAGTGGCTCCCCGGGCAGGGTCGAGCAGTACTTC.

The chain links TRBV27 to TRBJ2-7; D gene ambiguous. Germline assignment: CDR1 MNHEY and CDR2 SMNVEV (reference sequence). The CDR3 is 14 residues long. Trimming shortened V by 3 bases and J by 6 bases, and 15 bases separated the two germline ends. The CDR3 DNA reads TGTGCCAGCAGTTTTGATGGACGTGTAAGCGAGCAGTACTTC. Encoded protein: CASSFDGRVSEQYF.

CDR3 in DNA: TGTGCCAGCAGTGAAGCAGGGGGCGCGTACGAGCAGTACTTC. Translation gives CASSEAGGAYEQYF. V gene TRBV2 combines with J gene TRBJ2-7; 7 bases match TRBD1. V was pared by 0 bases and J by 4 bases, with 3 bases of the junction left unmatched. Germline V gene sequence: CDR1 SNHLY, CDR2 FYNNEI. CDR3 size: 14 residues.

CDR3 DNA: TGTGCCAGCAGCCAAGATCGGGACAGACCCTATGGCTACACCTTC. As protein: CASSQDRDRPYGYTF. The rearrangement uses TRBV14 and TRBJ1-2; 7 nucleotides line up with TRBD1. The germline gives CDR1 SGHDN, CDR2 FVKESK. The V segment lost 0 bases and the J segment 4 bases; nucleotides outside the gene matches: 5. CDR3 length: 15 residues.

The chain joins TRBV29-1 to TRBJ1-2; TRBD1 matches 8 bases. Unmatched junction bases numbered 6, after V lost 3 bases and J lost 3 bases. The CDR3 has 14 amino acids. Germline V CDR1 and CDR2: SQVTM, ANQGSEA. The CDR3 sequence: CSVDGTGDYYGYTF. The CDR3 DNA reads as TGCAGCGTTGACGGGACAGGTGACTACTATGGCTACACCTTC. Based on the CDR3 plus reference TRBV29-1 and TRBJ1-2, the full variable domain is SAVISQKPSRDICQRGTSLTIQCQVDSQVTMMFWYRQQPGQSLTLIATANQGSEATYESGFVIDKFPISRPNLTFSTLTVSNMSPEDSSIYLCSVDGTGDYYGYTFGSGTRLTVV.

This chain uses TRBV19 with TRBJ2-1; D perhaps matches TRBD2 (5 bases). The germline gives CDR1 LNHDA, CDR2 SQIVND (reference sequence). V was trimmed by 6 bases and J by 3 bases, leaving 6 bases between them. CDR3 length equals 12 residues. The CDR3, as DNA: TGTGCCAGTAGGAGGGACTACAATGAGCAGTTCTTC. The encoded protein is CASRRDYNEQFF.

This clone was seen only a few times. The chain couples TRBV28 to TRBJ1-1; unclear D gene. Trimming stripped 2 bases from V and 8 bases from J, with 6 bases between. Germline-derived CDR1 and CDR2 are MDHEN and SYDVKM. The length of the CDR3 is 11 residues. The CDR3 nucleotides are TGTGCCAGCAGTTTAAAGGCCGAAGCTTTCTTT. It specifies CASSLKAEAFF.

This chain joins TRBV29-1 and TRBJ2-3; D not certain. The V and J ends lost 5 bases and 0 bases respectively, with 9 bases between them. From germline, CDR1 is SQVTM and CDR2 ANQGSEA. CDR3 size: 13 residues. The CDR3 region is CSVKGRSTDTQYF. The CDR3 nucleotides read TGCAGCGTTAAAGGCAGGAGCACAGATACGCAGTATTTT.

This rearrangement joins TRBV7-2 to TRBJ2-7, with a possible D match to TRBD1 (6 bases). The CDR3 spans 15 residues. The V and J ends lost 3 bases and 2 bases respectively, with 14 bases between them. Germline V gene lookup returns CDR1 SGHTA and CDR2 FQGNSA. The DNA of the CDR3 is TGTGCCAGCAGCTTGGAAGGGACAACTACCTACGAGCAGTACTTC. It codes for CASSLEGTTTYEQYF.